This TCR beta chain was retrieved from a study of T-cell reconstitution after alpha-beta-depleted transplantation in children. In its sample, this clonotype was seen many times. Unique molecular identifiers were incorporated during preparation of the TCRbeta library. One entry per CDR3 protein, called by TCRdb with MiXCR from the PCR reads. The sample records 330,000 or so distinct CDR3 sequences, over 9% being singletons. V was clipped by 8 bases and J by 8 bases; unmatched bases: 15. Germline V gives CDR1 MDHEN, CDR2 SYDVKM. The CDR3 length is 15 residues. The receptor was isolated from a human donor who donated a stem cell graft to a child with acute lymphoblastic leukemia. The starting material was PBMCs from the stem cell graft donor, obtained from the stem cell graft. J is TRBJ2-1 and V is TRBV28; 7 bases are shared with TRBD2. The chain's CDR3 is CASAAGTTSSHEQFF. The CDR3 DNA sequence: TGTGCCAGCGCCGCCGGGACTACTTCGTCCCATGAGCAGTTCTTC.